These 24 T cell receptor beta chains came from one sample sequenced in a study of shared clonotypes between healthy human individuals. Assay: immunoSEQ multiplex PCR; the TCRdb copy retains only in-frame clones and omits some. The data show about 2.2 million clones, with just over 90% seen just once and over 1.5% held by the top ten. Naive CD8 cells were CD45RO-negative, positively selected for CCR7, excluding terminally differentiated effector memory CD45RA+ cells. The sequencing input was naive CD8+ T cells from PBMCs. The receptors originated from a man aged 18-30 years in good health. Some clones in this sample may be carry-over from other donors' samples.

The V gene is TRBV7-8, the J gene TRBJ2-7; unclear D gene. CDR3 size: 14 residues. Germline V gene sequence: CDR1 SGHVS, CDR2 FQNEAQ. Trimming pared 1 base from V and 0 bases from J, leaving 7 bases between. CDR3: CASSLEVSSYEQYF. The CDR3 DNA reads TGTGCCAGCAGCTTAGAAGTTAGCTCCTACGAGCAGTACTTC.

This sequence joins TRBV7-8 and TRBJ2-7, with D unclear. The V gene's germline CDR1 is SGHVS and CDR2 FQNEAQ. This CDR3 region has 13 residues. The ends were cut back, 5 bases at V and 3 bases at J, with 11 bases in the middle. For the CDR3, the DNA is TGTGCCAGCAGCCCCGGACGGCTCTACGAGCAGTACTTC. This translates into CASSPGRLYEQYF. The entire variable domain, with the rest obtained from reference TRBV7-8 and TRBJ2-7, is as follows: GAGVSQSPRYKVAKRGQDVALRCDPISGHVSLFWYQQALGQGPEFLTYFQNEAQLDKSGLPSDRFFAERPEGSVSTLKIQRTQQEDSAVYLCASSPGRLYEQYFGPGTRLTVT.

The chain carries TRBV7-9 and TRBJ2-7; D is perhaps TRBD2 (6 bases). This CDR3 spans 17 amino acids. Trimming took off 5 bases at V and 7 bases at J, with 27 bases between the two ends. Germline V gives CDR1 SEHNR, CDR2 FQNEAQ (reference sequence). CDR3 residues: CASSPGDGSERNREQYF. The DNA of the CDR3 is TGTGCCAGCAGCCCGGGGGACGGTTCCGAGCGTAACCGGGAGCAGTACTTC.

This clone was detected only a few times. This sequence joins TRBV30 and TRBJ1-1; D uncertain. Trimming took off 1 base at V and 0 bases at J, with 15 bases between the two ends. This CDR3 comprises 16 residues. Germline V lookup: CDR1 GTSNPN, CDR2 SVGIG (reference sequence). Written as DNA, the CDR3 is TGTGCCTGGAGTGCTGACCTGGGGTCCATGAACACTGAAGCTTTCTTT. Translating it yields CAWSADLGSMNTEAFF.

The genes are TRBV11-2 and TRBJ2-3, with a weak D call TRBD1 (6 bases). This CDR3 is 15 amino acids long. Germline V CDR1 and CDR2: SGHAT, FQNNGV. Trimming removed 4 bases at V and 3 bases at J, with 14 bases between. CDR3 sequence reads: CASSSNTRGTDTQYF. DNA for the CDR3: TGTGCCAGCAGCTCTAATACAAGGGGGACAGATACGCAGTATTTT.

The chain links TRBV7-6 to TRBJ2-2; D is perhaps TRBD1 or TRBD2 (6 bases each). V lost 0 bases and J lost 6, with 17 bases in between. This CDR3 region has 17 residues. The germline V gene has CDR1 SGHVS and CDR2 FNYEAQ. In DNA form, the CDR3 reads TGTGCCAGCAGCTTAGCGTTGGGGGGCGGTTCGTCCGGGGAGCTGTTTTTT. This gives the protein CASSLALGGGSSGELFF.

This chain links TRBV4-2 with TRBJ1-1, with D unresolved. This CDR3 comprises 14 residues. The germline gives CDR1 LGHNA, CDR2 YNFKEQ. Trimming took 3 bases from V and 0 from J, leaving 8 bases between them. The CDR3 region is CASSHGEMNTEAFF. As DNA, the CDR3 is TGTGCCAGCAGCCATGGAGAAATGAACACTGAAGCTTTCTTT.

The CDR3, as DNA: TGTGCCAGCAGTTCGATACTCGGACAGGGTAACACTGAAGCTTTCTTT. Encoded protein: CASSSILGQGNTEAFF. The rearrangement uses TRBV28 and TRBJ1-1; TRBD1 matches at 8 bases. The ends lost 4 bases at V and 2 bases at J; junction bases unmatched: 9. The CDR3 totals 16 residues. Germline V CDR1 and CDR2: MDHEN, SYDVKM.

The CDR3 DNA reads as TGTGCCAGCTCACCACGGGACAGGAGTGGCAATCAGCCCCAGCATTTT. As protein: CASSPRDRSGNQPQHF. This chain uses TRBV18 with TRBJ1-5; 8 bases line up with TRBD1. The CDR3 loop spans 16 amino acids. Germline CDR1 and CDR2: KGHSH and LQKENI. The V and J ends lost 1 base and 2 bases, in that order; junction bases with no gene match: 4.

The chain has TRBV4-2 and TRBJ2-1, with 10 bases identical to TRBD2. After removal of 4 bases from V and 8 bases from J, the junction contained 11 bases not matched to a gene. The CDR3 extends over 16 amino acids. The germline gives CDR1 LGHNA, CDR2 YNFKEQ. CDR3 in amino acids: CASSPTLAGEFDEQFF. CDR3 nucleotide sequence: TGTGCCAGCAGCCCAACTCTAGCGGGAGAGTTTGATGAGCAGTTCTTC.

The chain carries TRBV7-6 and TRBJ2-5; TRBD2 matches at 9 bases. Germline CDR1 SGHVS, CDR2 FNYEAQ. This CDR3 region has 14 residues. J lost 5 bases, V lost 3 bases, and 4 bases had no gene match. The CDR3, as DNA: TGTGCCAGCAGCTTTGGCGGGAGGGGGGAGACCCAGTACTTC. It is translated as CASSFGGRGETQYF. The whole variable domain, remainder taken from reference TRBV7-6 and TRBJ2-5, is GAGVSQSPRYKVTKRGQDVALRCDPISGHVSLYWYRQALGQGPEFLTYFNYEAQQDKSGLPNDRFSAERPEGSISTLTIQRTEQRDSAMYRCASSFGGRGETQYFGPGTRLLVL.

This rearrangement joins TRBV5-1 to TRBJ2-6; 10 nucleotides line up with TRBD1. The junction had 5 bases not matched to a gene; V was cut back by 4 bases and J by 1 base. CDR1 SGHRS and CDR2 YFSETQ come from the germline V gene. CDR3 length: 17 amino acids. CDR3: CASSQDRGLSGANVLTF. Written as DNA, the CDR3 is TGCGCCAGCAGCCAAGACAGGGGGCTATCTGGGGCCAACGTCCTGACTTTC.

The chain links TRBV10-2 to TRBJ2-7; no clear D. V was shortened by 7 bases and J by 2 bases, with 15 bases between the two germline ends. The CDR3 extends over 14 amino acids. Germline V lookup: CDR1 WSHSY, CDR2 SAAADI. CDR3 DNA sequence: TGCGCCAGCACAGAAGTTGGCGTAACCTACGAGCAGTACTTC. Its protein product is CASTEVGVTYEQYF.

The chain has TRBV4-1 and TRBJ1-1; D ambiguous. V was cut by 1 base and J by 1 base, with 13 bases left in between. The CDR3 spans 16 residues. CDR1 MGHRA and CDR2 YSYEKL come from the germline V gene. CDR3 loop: CASSQVASGANTEAFF. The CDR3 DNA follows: TGCGCCAGCAGCCAAGTTGCGTCCGGAGCGAACACTGAAGCTTTCTTT.

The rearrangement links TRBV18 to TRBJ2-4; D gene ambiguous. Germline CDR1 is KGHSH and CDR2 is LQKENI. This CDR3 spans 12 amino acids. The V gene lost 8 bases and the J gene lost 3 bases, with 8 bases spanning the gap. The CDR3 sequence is CASVGSKNIQYF. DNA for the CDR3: TGTGCCAGCGTGGGCAGCAAAAACATTCAGTACTTC.

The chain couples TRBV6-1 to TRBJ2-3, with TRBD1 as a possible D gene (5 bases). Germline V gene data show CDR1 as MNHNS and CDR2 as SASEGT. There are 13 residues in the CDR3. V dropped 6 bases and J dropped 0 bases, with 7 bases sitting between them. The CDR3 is CASRTVSTDTQYF. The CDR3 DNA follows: TGTGCCAGCAGGACAGTGAGCACAGATACGCAGTATTTT.

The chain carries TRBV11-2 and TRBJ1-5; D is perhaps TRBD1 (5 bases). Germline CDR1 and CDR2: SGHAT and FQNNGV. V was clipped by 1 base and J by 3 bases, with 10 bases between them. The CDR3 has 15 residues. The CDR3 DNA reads TGTGCCAGCAGCTTAGGGCAGGGTACCAATCAGCCCCAGCATTTT. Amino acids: CASSLGQGTNQPQHF.

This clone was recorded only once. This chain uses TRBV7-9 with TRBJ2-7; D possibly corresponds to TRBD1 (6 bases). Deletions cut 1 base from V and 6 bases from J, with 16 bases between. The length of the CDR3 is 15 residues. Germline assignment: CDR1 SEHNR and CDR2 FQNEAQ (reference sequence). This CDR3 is CASSLGGGPRGEQYF. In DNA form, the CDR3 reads TGTGCCAGCAGCTTAGGAGGGGGTCCGCGAGGCGAGCAGTACTTC.

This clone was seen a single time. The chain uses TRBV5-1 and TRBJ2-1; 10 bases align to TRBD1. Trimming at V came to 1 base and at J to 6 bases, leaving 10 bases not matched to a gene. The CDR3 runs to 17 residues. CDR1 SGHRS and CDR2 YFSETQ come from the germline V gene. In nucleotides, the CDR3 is TGCGCCAGCAGCTTGTCTGGGACAGGGGTAGTGGGCAATGAGCAGTTCTTC. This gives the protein CASSLSGTGVVGNEQFF.

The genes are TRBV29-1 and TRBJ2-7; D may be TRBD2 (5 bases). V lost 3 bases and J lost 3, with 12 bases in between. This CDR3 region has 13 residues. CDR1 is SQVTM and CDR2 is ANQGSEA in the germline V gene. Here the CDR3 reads CSVDRGSNYEQYF. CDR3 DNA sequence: TGCAGCGTTGATCGGGGTAGCAACTACGAGCAGTACTTC.

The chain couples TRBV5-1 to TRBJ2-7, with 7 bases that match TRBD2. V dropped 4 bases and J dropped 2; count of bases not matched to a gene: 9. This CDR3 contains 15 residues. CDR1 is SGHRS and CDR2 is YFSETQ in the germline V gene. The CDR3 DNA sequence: TGCGCCAGCAGCCACTGGGCCGCGGGGGCCTACGAGCAGTACTTC. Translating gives CASSHWAAGAYEQYF.

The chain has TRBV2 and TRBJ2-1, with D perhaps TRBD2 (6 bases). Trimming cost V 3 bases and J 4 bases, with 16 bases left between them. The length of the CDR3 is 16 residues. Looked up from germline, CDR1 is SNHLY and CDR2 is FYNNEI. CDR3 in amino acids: CASSDPGLGGYNEQFF. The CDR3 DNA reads TGTGCCAGCAGTGACCCGGGACTGGGGGGTTACAATGAGCAGTTCTTC.

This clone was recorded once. Here the CDR3 reads CASRNASTGELFF. DNA of the CDR3: TGTGCCAGCAGAAACGCCTCCACCGGGGAGCTGTTTTTT. The chain joins TRBV7-9 to TRBJ2-2; D gene uncertain. This CDR3 comprises 13 residues. V lost 6 bases and J 4 bases, leaving 9 bases between the germline ends. CDR1 is SEHNR and CDR2 is FQNEAQ in the germline V gene (reference sequence).

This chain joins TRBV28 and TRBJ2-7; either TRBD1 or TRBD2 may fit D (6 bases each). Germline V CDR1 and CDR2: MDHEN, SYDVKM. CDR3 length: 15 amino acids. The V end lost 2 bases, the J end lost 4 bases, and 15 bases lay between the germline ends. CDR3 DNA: TGTGCCAGCAGTTTAATGCCCGGGGGCGGTTACGAGCAGTACTTC. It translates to CASSLMPGGGYEQYF.